The clone carrying this T cell receptor (beta chain) appeared a single time. Its specificity is unknown. The sample is drawn from a study of CD8 T cells in acute hepatitis C reinfection. The CDR3 length is 15 residues. Germline V gene sequence: CDR1 SGHDT, CDR2 YYEEEE. V was shortened by 4 bases and J by 10 bases, with 18 bases between the two germline ends. This sample's time point: naive CD8 control sorted from an acute-time-point sample. Here immunoSEQ multiplex PCR was the method, and the copy in TCRdb shows in-frame clones only, minus some. This sample yields about 38,000 clones, of which 75% to 90% are seen a single time; about a tenth belongs to the top ten. Broader study findings: CDR3 sequences shared with other epitopes were rare.

The clonotype comes from a woman aged 18 to 35 who spontaneously cleared hepatitis C infection. The sample was naive CD8+ T cells from PBMCs. This chain joins TRBV5-6 and TRBJ1-6, with D unclear. Here the CDR3 reads CASSPKDGLGSPLHF. CDR3 coding DNA: TGTGCCAGCAGCCCTAAGGACGGCCTCGGGTCACCCCTCCACTTT.